The 9 T cell receptor beta chains listed next were all sequenced from one sample in a study of spatial heterogeneity in lung cancer. These receptors have no known antigen. Overall study findings and caveats: Mutation counts in tumors were tracked by counts of expanded intratumoral alpha and beta TCRs.

Time point given: sample taken at primary tumor resection. One entry per CDR3 protein results from TCRdb running MiXCR on the 5' RACE reads. The sample holds fewer than 20,000 distinct CDR3 sequences, 5.7% seen once. Sequences were derived from lung tumor tissue, sampled at surgery. The receptors derive from a female donor with early-stage non-small cell lung cancer.

This clonotype was recorded at least ten times. This sequence joins TRBV29-1 and TRBJ2-7; 9 bases match TRBD1. V was pared by 8 bases and J by 7 bases, with 12 bases of the junction left unmatched. Germline-derived CDR1 and CDR2 are SQVTM and ANQGSEA. The CDR3 runs 13 residues. The CDR3 DNA reads TGCAGCATCACCGACAGACAGGGGGGGGAGCAGTACTTC. The encoded protein is CSITDRQGGEQYF.

This clonotype came up a few times. The junction differs from germline at one of its ends, possibly a read error. This chain connects TRBV6-1 to TRBJ2-5, with 13 positions matching TRBD2. This CDR3 spans 18 amino acids. CDR1 and CDR2 (germline): MNHNS, SASEGT. The CDR3 reads CVSRPGTSGIEGQETQYF. In DNA, the CDR3 is TGTGTCAGCAGGCCCGGGACTAGCGGGATCGAAGGGCAAGAGACCCAGTACTTC.

Ten or more counts support this clonotype. The chain has TRBV28 and TRBJ2-7, with D tentatively TRBD1 or TRBD2 (5 bases each). This CDR3 has 14 residues. In germline, CDR1 is MDHEN, CDR2 SYDVKM. The germline V and J ends were trimmed by 8 bases and 6 bases, with 20 bases remaining between them. This CDR3 reads CASADTVTGLEQYF. CDR3 DNA: TGTGCCAGCGCGGATACCGTTACAGGACTCGAGCAGTACTTC. Variable domain in full (rest from reference TRBV28 and TRBJ2-7): DVKVTQSSRYLVKRTGEKVFLECVQDMDHENMFWYRQDPGLGLRLIYFSYDVKMKEKGDIPEGYSVSREKKERFSLILESASTNQTSMYLCASADTVTGLEQYFGPGTRLTVT.

By its share, this clonotype is medium-sized. The genes are TRBV5-1 and TRBJ2-5; the D gene could be TRBD1 or TRBD2 (5 bases each). Germline-derived CDR1 and CDR2 are SGHRS and YFSETQ. V lost 4 bases and J 0 bases, leaving 19 bases between the germline ends. The CDR3 loop spans 17 amino acids. The CDR3 here is CASSLQLGPLYQETQYF. In DNA, the CDR3 is TGCGCCAGCAGCCTACAATTGGGACCTCTGTACCAAGAGACCCAGTACTTC.

This clonotype is termed medium-sized. The chain has TRBV3-1 and TRBJ2-7, with 7 bases lining up with TRBD2. Unmatched junction bases numbered 6, after V lost 2 bases and J lost 5 bases. The CDR3 sequence is 14 residues long. CDR1 is LGHDT, CDR2 YNNKEL, per germline (reference sequence). The CDR3 sequence: CASSQSGTINEQYF. The DNA of the CDR3 is TGTGCCAGCAGCCAATCCGGGACTATAAACGAGCAGTACTTC.

This clonotype has more than one count but fewer than ten. J is TRBJ2-6 and V is TRBV14, with 8 bases fitting TRBD1. The CDR3 loop spans 17 amino acids. The germline gives CDR1 SGHDN, CDR2 FVKESK. The V and J ends lost 2 bases and 0 bases, in that order; junction bases with no gene match: 3. The CDR3, as DNA: TGTGCCAGCAGCCAAACAGGGGGTTACTCTGGGGCCAACGTCCTGACTTTC. This sequence encodes CASSQTGGYSGANVLTF.

The V and J genes are TRBV7-9 and TRBJ2-4; TRBD2 is a possible D gene (6 bases). Germline assignment: CDR1 SEHNR and CDR2 FQNEAQ (reference sequence). The CDR3 has 12 amino acids. Trimming stripped 5 bases from V and 15 bases from J, with 17 bases between. The CDR3 DNA reads as TGTGCCAGCAGCCCAGGCGGGACTCCTAGGTACTTC. This codes for CASSPGGTPRYF.

This clonotype has at least ten counts. V and J are TRBV24-1 and TRBJ2-5, with a possible D match to TRBD2 (5 bases). Germline V gene data show CDR1 as KGHDR and CDR2 as SFDVKD. The V end lost 5 bases, the J end lost 5 bases, and 17 bases lay between the germline ends. This CDR3 has 15 residues. The chain's CDR3 is CATSGLLGEHETQYF. The DNA for the CDR3 is TGTGCCACCAGTGGACTGCTCGGGGAGCACGAGACCCAGTACTTC.

This clonotype was counted a few times. This sequence joins TRBV29-1 and TRBJ2-1, with D possibly TRBD1 on 6 matching bases. This CDR3 is built from 13 residues. Germline V gene lookup returns CDR1 SQVTM and CDR2 ANQGSEA. In nucleotides, the CDR3 is TGCTCTCTGGGGGCAGGGCTCAACAATGAGCAGTTCTTC. Its protein product is CSLGAGLNNEQFF.